This is a list of T cell receptor beta chains from one sample in a study of blood T cell repertoires in COVID-19. The method was immunoSEQ multiplex PCR; TCRdb's version includes in-frame clones alone and lacks a portion of them. The sample holds some 140,000 clones, around 89% seen once. The specimen was peripheral blood. These receptors were taken from a man over 45 with active or convalescent COVID-19. The CDR3 runs from the conserved cysteine through the conserved F or W. Each record gives: J gene, V gene, D gene, clone size, CDR3 DNA, CDR3 protein. A D gene is named only where the DNA matches it firmly. Rows may omit the clone size; those that give it use once, few, many or a size class.

J gene: TRBJ2-5
V gene: TRBV3-1/TRBV3-2
D gene: TRBD2
clone size: -
CDR3 DNA: TGTGCCAGCAGCCTTCGGGGGGGGGAGACCCAGTACTTC
CDR3 protein: CASSLRGGETQYF

J gene: TRBJ2-7
V gene: TRBV7-9
D gene: -
clone size: -
CDR3 DNA: TGTGCCAGCAGCTTGAGGGTGAATACCTACGAGCAGTACTTC
CDR3 protein: CASSLRVNTYEQYF

J gene: TRBJ2-1
V gene: TRBV7-2
D gene: TRBD2
clone size: few
CDR3 DNA: TGTGCCAGCAGCTTTCAAGCGGGAGGGCCTCCCTACAATGAGCAGTTCTTC
CDR3 protein: CASSFQAGGPPYNEQFF

J gene: TRBJ2-1
V gene: TRBV4-3
D gene: -
clone size: -
CDR3 DNA: TGCGCCAGCAGCCAAGATAATGTACGCGGGGAGTCCTACAATGAGCAGTTCTTC
CDR3 protein: CASSQDNVRGESYNEQFF

J gene: TRBJ1-5
V gene: TRBV19
D gene: -
clone size: -
CDR3 DNA: TGTGCCACCTCCCTGCGGGATCAGCCCCAGCATTTT
CDR3 protein: CATSLRDQPQHF

J gene: TRBJ2-3
V gene: TRBV5-1
D gene: TRBD1
clone size: -
CDR3 DNA: TGCGCCAGCAGTAGCCCGGGACAGGGGTACGCAGATACGCAGTATTTT
CDR3 protein: CASSSPGQGYADTQYF

J gene: TRBJ1-1
V gene: TRBV5-1
D gene: -
clone size: -
CDR3 DNA: TGCGCCAGCAGCTTGGATGCGGCGAACACTGAAGCTTTCTTT
CDR3 protein: CASSLDAANTEAFF

J gene: TRBJ2-7
V gene: TRBV6-5
D gene: TRBD2
clone size: -
CDR3 DNA: TGTGCCAGCAGCCGCGGGACTAGCGCATCCTACGAGCAGTACTTC
CDR3 protein: CASSRGTSASYEQYF

J gene: TRBJ2-3
V gene: TRBV11-2
D gene: -
clone size: once
CDR3 DNA: TGTGCCAGCAGCCACCCTTTTAGGGGGGGGCTGGACACGCAGTATTTT
CDR3 protein: CASSHPFRGGLDTQYF

J gene: TRBJ2-4
V gene: TRBV19
D gene: TRBD1
clone size: -
CDR3 DNA: TGTGCCAGTAATGGCAAAAGTATGGGACAGAAAAACATTCAGTACTTC
CDR3 protein: CASNGKSMGQKNIQYF

J gene: TRBJ1-2
V gene: TRBV28
D gene: -
clone size: -
CDR3 DNA: TGTGCCAGCAGCGGAGACAGGCTTCATGGCTACACCTTC
CDR3 protein: CASSGDRLHGYTF

J gene: TRBJ2-3
V gene: TRBV6-5
D gene: TRBD1
clone size: -
CDR3 DNA: TGTGCCAGCAGTCAACTAGGGGGCCAGGATACGCAGTATTTT
CDR3 protein: CASSQLGGQDTQYF